This T cell receptor beta chain was identified in a study of blood T cell repertoires in COVID-19 (TCRdb year 2020). Looking at the study overall: Collaborator samples came from the United States, Italy and Spain and covered acute and convalescent phases of COVID-19. The material from the prospective study consisted of cDNA or gDNA derived from T cells, B-cell-depleted T cells, or PBMCs. Deeply sampled blood TCRbeta repertoires from subjects exposed to, actively infected with, or recovered from COVID-19 were included in the dataset. The repertoires were released in a freely available public database meant as a resource for research on the immune response to SARS-CoV-2. Where HLA class I and class II types were available, the types were taken from metadata supplied by the sample provider, not from assay-based typing. A de-identified subject ID, COVID-19 status, age in years and sex were almost always included in the sample metadata. Samples were obtained from the ongoing ImmuneRACE study (first 160 participants) and from over 1,000 subjects provided by 6 global collaborators. General findings and caveats noted by the study authors: The quantity of clinical and demographic metadata differed by source and by participant and was supplied without curation.

The collaborating institutions used their own protocols to collect whole blood in K2EDTA tubes. For TCRbeta analysis, collaborators shipped samples in one of three forms: frozen whole blood, isolated PBMCs, or DNA extracted from either of those sample types. On this clone itself: Its specific antigen is unknown. No base quality information exists; no much larger clone differs at one position.

The junction shows trimming of 6 bases on V and 1 base on J, plus 21 bases between the germline ends. Taken from the germline V gene, the CDR1 and CDR2 loops are ENHRY and SYGVKD. Counted from cysteine to phenylalanine, this CDR3 has 17 amino acids. Solely the CDR3 DNA is kept, with 51 bases framed from the first base. TCRbeta CDR3 regions were amplified from genomic DNA using the immunoSEQ Assay, a bias-controlled multiplex PCR. Per the original workflow: Nucleated cell counts per sample were estimated from amplification of reference gene primers within the assay. To quantify the absolute abundance of each unique TCRbeta CDR3 rearrangement, sequence reads were collapsed and filtered. For each sample, productive Simpson clonality was calculated by taking the square root of Simpson's diversity index across productive rearrangements. Here the immuneACCESS table is served through TCRdb, limited to in-frame sequences with V and J called. Missing clones are a known gap in these copies; in checked studies unresolved V genes cover under half, and the rest lacks a known reason. That table furnishes V, J and clone size, whereas the DNA furnished D and trimming. This sample lists roughly 100,000 clones; about 90% were detected once. 2% to 2.5% of the sample is taken by the ten largest.

The rearrangement joined TRBV10-3 to TRBJ1-1; TRBD1 could be the D gene, as 5 bases match. This clonotype originated in a man aged 50 to 59 with active COVID-19. Material for sequencing was peripheral blood. The DNA is as follows: TGTGCCATCAGAAAGGCAAAGCGAGTGACAGCGAACACTGAAGCTTTCTTT. The encoded protein is CAIRKAKRVTANTEAFF.